What follows are 29 T cell receptor beta chains derived from one specimen sequenced in a study of somatic mutations in cytotoxic T cells in rheumatoid arthritis. This table comes from immunoSEQ multiplex PCR, and its TCRdb copy is limited to in-frame clones, with some not included. The sample shows about 25,000 clones, over 65% of them seen only once. Material for sequencing was CD8+ T cells sorted from blood. The receptors here all came from a woman aged 18-29 years in good health.

This clone came up once. The chain carries TRBV7-8 and TRBJ1-1; D unclear. The V gene's germline CDR1 is SGHVS and CDR2 FQNEAQ. This CDR3 contains 13 residues. V was trimmed by 1 base and J by 7 bases, leaving 10 bases between them. CDR3 protein: CASSLGQPSEAFF. In DNA, the CDR3 is TGTGCCAGCAGCTTAGGGCAGCCTAGTGAAGCTTTCTTT.

The rearrangement uses TRBV7-9 and TRBJ2-3, with D uncertain. This CDR3 comprises 14 residues. V lost 4 bases, J lost 2 bases, and 10 bases lay in between. Germline loops: CDR1 SEHNR, CDR2 FQNEAQ (reference sequence). This CDR3 is CASSSLGFTDTQYF. In DNA form, the CDR3 reads TGTGCCAGCAGCTCGTTGGGATTCACAGATACGCAGTATTTT.

The genes are TRBV7-9 and TRBJ2-1; the match to TRBD2 covers 10 bases. The CDR3 contains 15 residues. Germline CDR1 and CDR2: SEHNR and FQNEAQ (reference sequence). V was pared by 4 bases and J by 9 bases, with 9 bases of the junction left unmatched. The CDR3 DNA reads as TGTGCCAGCAGCTACCCGGAGCTAGCGGGAGCTGAGCAGTTCTTC. Translating gives CASSYPELAGAEQFF.

The rearrangement uses TRBV4-1 and TRBJ2-6; 7 bases line up with TRBD1. Germline V gives CDR1 MGHRA, CDR2 YSYEKL. The V gene end was trimmed by 2 bases and the J gene end by 1 base; junction bases not matched to a gene: 8. This CDR3 spans 18 amino acids. CDR3 in DNA: TGCGCCAGCAGCCAACTAGACAGGGTTTTGTCTGGGGCCAACGTCCTGACTTTC. Its translation: CASSQLDRVLSGANVLTF.

Only a few counts were recorded for this clone. This chain joins TRBV2 and TRBJ1-1; possible D gene TRBD1, 5 bases. Germline-derived CDR1 and CDR2 are SNHLY and FYNNEI. The V end was cut by 4 bases, the J end by 1 base, with 10 bases between. The CDR3 is made up of 14 amino acids. DNA of the CDR3: TGTGCCAGCAGTGTTGGACACGAGAACACTGAAGCTTTCTTT. Encoded protein: CASSVGHENTEAFF.

This chain uses TRBV6-1 with TRBJ2-2; D gene unclear. The CDR3 totals 12 residues. Germline V lookup: CDR1 MNHNS, CDR2 SASEGT. The V end was cut by 6 bases, the J end by 5 bases, with 7 bases between. The CDR3 loop reads CASRGGTGELFF. The CDR3 coding sequence is TGTGCCAGCAGGGGTGGTACCGGGGAGCTGTTTTTT.

The chain uses TRBV30 and TRBJ2-5, with TRBD1 matching over 8 bases. The V gene's germline CDR1 is GTSNPN and CDR2 SVGIG (reference sequence). There are 14 residues in the CDR3. The V segment lost 0 bases and the J segment 5 bases; nucleotides outside the gene matches: 5. The CDR3 bases are TGTGCCTGGAGTGTCGGGACAGGTGATGAGACCCAGTACTTC. Translating gives CAWSVGTGDETQYF. Looking up the rest from reference TRBV30 and TRBJ2-5 gives the full variable domain: SQTIHQWPATLVQPVGSPLSLECTVEGTSNPNLYWYRQAAGRGLQLLFYSVGIGQISSEVPQNLSASRPQDRQFILSSKKLLLSDSGFYLCAWSVGTGDETQYFGPGTRLLVL.

This clone was found a few times. The rearrangement links TRBV11-2 to TRBJ2-1; a weak D match, TRBD1 (5 bases). Germline-derived CDR1 and CDR2 are SGHAT and FQNNGV. This CDR3 spans 12 amino acids. V shed 11 bases and J shed 5 bases, with 13 bases lying between them. CDR3 sequence reads: CASTGLNNEQFF. CDR3 sequence (DNA): TGTGCCTCAACAGGTCTCAACAATGAGCAGTTCTTC. The complete variable domain, with remaining parts taken from reference TRBV11-2 and TRBJ2-1, reads EAGVAQSPRYKIIEKRQSVAFWCNPISGHATLYWYQQILGQGPKLLIQFQNNGVVDDSQLPKDRFSAERLKGVDSTLKIQPAKLEDSAVYLCASTGLNNEQFFGPGTRLTVL.

The chain employs TRBV9 and TRBJ2-3; 9 bases align to TRBD2. Looked up from germline, CDR1 is SGDLS and CDR2 is YYNGEE. The junction had 5 bases not matched to a gene; V was cut back by 0 bases and J by 3 bases. This CDR3 comprises 16 residues. The CDR3 protein is CASSVEGSGRTDTQYF. Written as DNA, the CDR3 is TGTGCCAGCAGCGTAGAGGGAAGCGGGAGGACAGATACGCAGTATTTT.

The V call is TRBV9, the J call TRBJ1-6; 7 positions agree with TRBD1. CDR3 size: 15 residues. With V trimmed by 4 bases and J by 9 bases, 10 bases remained unmatched. Germline V gene sequence: CDR1 SGDLS, CDR2 YYNGEE. The CDR3 DNA sequence: TGTGCCAGCAGCCCTTGGGACAGTGATGGTTCACCCCTCCACTTT. Its translation: CASSPWDSDGSPLHF.

The rearrangement links TRBV7-9 to TRBJ2-7; D gene unclear. Germline CDR1 is SEHNR and CDR2 is FQNEAQ (reference sequence). Trimming left V 2 bases short and J 5 bases short, with 7 bases between. This CDR3 contains 12 residues. CDR3 residues: CASSLQYNEQYV. As DNA, the CDR3 is TGTGCCAGCAGCTTACAGTATAACGAGCAGTACGTC.

This sequence joins TRBV30 and TRBJ1-3, with D perhaps TRBD1 (6 bases). Trimming took 5 bases from V and 0 from J, leaving 8 bases between them. Germline lookup yields CDR1 GTSNPN and CDR2 SVGIG (reference sequence). The CDR3 contains 13 residues. For the CDR3, the DNA is TGTGCCTGGGACAGGCACTCTGGAAACACCATATATTTT. Translated: CAWDRHSGNTIYF. Full variable domain (remainder filled in from reference TRBV30 and TRBJ1-3): SQTIHQWPATLVQPVGSPLSLECTVEGTSNPNLYWYRQAAGRGLQLLFYSVGIGQISSEVPQNLSASRPQDRQFILSSKKLLLSDSGFYLCAWDRHSGNTIYFGEGSWLTVV.

This chain links TRBV19 with TRBJ1-1; D unclear. From germline, CDR1 is LNHDA and CDR2 SQIVND (reference sequence). The germline V and J ends were trimmed by 7 bases and 2 bases, with 14 bases remaining between them. This CDR3 is 14 amino acids long. CDR3 nucleotides: TGTGCCAGTACCAATCCGGGCCTTAACACTGAAGCTTTCTTT. Amino acid sequence: CASTNPGLNTEAFF.

V usage is TRBV7-9 and J usage is TRBJ1-3; perhaps TRBD1 as D (5 bases). CDR3 length equals 14 residues. V was shortened by 7 bases and J by 0 bases, with 10 bases between the two germline ends. Germline V gives CDR1 SEHNR, CDR2 FQNEAQ (reference sequence). CDR3 protein: CASTTGTSGNTIYF. The CDR3 DNA sequence: TGTGCCAGCACCACCGGGACCTCTGGAAACACCATATATTTT.

This chain joins TRBV7-8 and TRBJ2-7; D not resolved. The V gene lost 1 base and the J gene lost 7 bases, with 14 bases spanning the gap. Germline V gene data show CDR1 as SGHVS and CDR2 as FQNEAQ. This CDR3 is built from 14 residues. DNA for the CDR3: TGTGCCAGCAGCTTAGGAGGTGTCGGTCGGGAGCAGTACTTC. Its translation is CASSLGGVGREQYF.

The chain employs TRBV19 and TRBJ1-5, with unresolved D. CDR1 is LNHDA and CDR2 is SQIVND in the germline V gene (reference sequence). V was shortened by 9 bases and J by 0 bases, with 9 bases between the two germline ends. The CDR3 length is 13 residues. The CDR3 spells CASGLNSNQPQHF. CDR3 sequence (DNA): TGTGCCAGCGGACTCAATAGCAATCAGCCCCAGCATTTT.

This chain joins TRBV7-2 and TRBJ1-5; D remains ambiguous. CDR3 size: 15 residues. Germline loops: CDR1 SGHTA, CDR2 FQGNSA. The V end lost 5 bases, the J end lost 4 bases, and 15 bases lay between the germline ends. CDR3 protein: CASSPGEWGNQPQHF. CDR3 sequence (DNA): TGTGCCAGCAGCCCCGGAGAGTGGGGAAATCAGCCCCAGCATTTT.

The chain uses TRBV4-1 and TRBJ1-1; D unresolved. Trimming removed 2 bases from V and 2 bases from J, with 15 bases in between. Per the germline V gene, CDR1 is MGHRA and CDR2 is YSYEKL. This CDR3 is 16 amino acids long. The CDR3 region is CASSQLMEGANTEAFF. In DNA form, the CDR3 reads TGCGCCAGCAGCCAACTAATGGAGGGTGCTAACACTGAAGCTTTCTTT.

The gene calls are TRBV7-6 and TRBJ1-1; D is unresolved. V was trimmed by 3 bases and J by 1 base, leaving 6 bases between them. Germline V gives CDR1 SGHVS, CDR2 FNYEAQ. The CDR3 loop spans 13 amino acids. CDR3 residues: CASSLPGNTEAFF. For the CDR3, the DNA is TGTGCCAGCAGCTTGCCGGGGAACACTGAAGCTTTCTTT. Full variable domain (outside the CDR3, taken from reference TRBV7-6 and TRBJ1-1): GAGVSQSPRYKVTKRGQDVALRCDPISGHVSLYWYRQALGQGPEFLTYFNYEAQQDKSGLPNDRFSAERPEGSISTLTIQRTEQRDSAMYRCASSLPGNTEAFFGQGTRLTVV.

The chain recombines TRBV30 with TRBJ1-2; the match to TRBD1 covers 9 bases. The CDR3 is 13 amino acids. Germline V gene lookup returns CDR1 GTSNPN and CDR2 SVGIG (reference sequence). V trimming: 2 bases; J trimming: 4 bases; junction bases outside the gene matches: 2. The DNA for the CDR3 is TGTGCCTGGAGTTCGGGACAGGGCTATGGCTACACCTTC. Its translation: CAWSSGQGYGYTF. The full variable domain, rest sourced from reference TRBV30 and TRBJ1-2, is SQTIHQWPATLVQPVGSPLSLECTVEGTSNPNLYWYRQAAGRGLQLLFYSVGIGQISSEVPQNLSASRPQDRQFILSSKKLLLSDSGFYLCAWSSGQGYGYTFGSGTRLTVV.

V and J are TRBV28 and TRBJ2-7; D is ambiguous. There are 14 residues in the CDR3. Germline V gives CDR1 MDHEN, CDR2 SYDVKM. The V and J ends lost 5 bases and 3 bases respectively, with 14 bases between them. The CDR3 DNA follows: TGTGCCAGCAGTAAATCGGACGAGCTCTACGAGCAGTACGTC. It encodes CASSKSDELYEQYV.

This clone occurred a few times. The rearrangement links TRBV9 to TRBJ1-1, with D perhaps matching TRBD1 (6 bases). This CDR3 region has 15 residues. V was pared by 3 bases and J by 3 bases, with 15 bases between. Germline CDR1 is SGDLS and CDR2 is YYNGEE. CDR3 sequence (DNA): TGTGCCAGCAGCGGGGGGGAGACAGGTCACACTGAAGCTTTCTTT. This translates into CASSGGETGHTEAFF.

This sequence joins TRBV2 and TRBJ1-5, with a weak D call TRBD1 (6 bases). The CDR3 loop spans 14 amino acids. Trimming took off 7 bases at V and 5 bases at J, with 15 bases between the two ends. The germline CDR1 and CDR2 sequences are SNHLY and FYNNEI. This CDR3 is CASNTNRDDQPQHF. CDR3 nucleotide sequence: TGTGCCAGCAACACCAACAGGGACGATCAGCCCCAGCATTTT. Drawing the rest from reference TRBV2 and TRBJ1-5, the complete variable domain is EPEVTQTPSHQVTQMGQEVILRCVPISNHLYFYWYRQILGQKVEFLVSFYNNEISEKSEIFDDQFSVERPDGSNFTLKIRSTKLEDSAMYFCASNTNRDDQPQHFGDGTRLSIL.

The chain joins TRBV29-1 to TRBJ2-1, with D perhaps being TRBD1 or TRBD2 (5 bases each). V shed 8 bases and J shed 5 bases, with 19 bases lying between them. The CDR3 has 14 amino acids. CDR1 and CDR2 from the germline V gene are SQVTM and ANQGSEA. The CDR3 bases are TGCAGCATCAGAGGGACGTCGGACGACAATGAGCAGTTCTTC. Amino acid sequence: CSIRGTSDDNEQFF.

The chain couples TRBV2 to TRBJ2-5; 8 bases are shared with TRBD2. With V trimmed by 10 bases and J by 0 bases, 1 base remained unmatched. From germline, CDR1 is SNHLY and CDR2 FYNNEI. CDR3 size: 12 residues. The CDR3 reads CATGGYQETQYF. The CDR3 region has the DNA TGTGCCACGGGGGGGTACCAAGAGACCCAGTACTTC.

V and J are TRBV29-1 and TRBJ2-2; 8 positions agree with TRBD2. The length of the CDR3 is 12 residues. Unmatched junction bases numbered 4, after V lost 8 bases and J lost 5 bases. Germline V gene data show CDR1 as SQVTM and CDR2 as ANQGSEA. The CDR3 nucleotides are TGCAGCATCGAGCGGGGGACCGGGGAGCTGTTTTTT. It specifies CSIERGTGELFF.

This sequence joins TRBV27 and TRBJ1-6, with 9 bases fitting TRBD1. CDR1 is MNHEY and CDR2 is SMNVEV in the germline V gene (reference sequence). The junction had 5 bases not matched to a gene; V was cut back by 7 bases and J by 7 bases. This CDR3 region has 14 residues. CDR3 loop: CASTRTGANSPLHF. The CDR3 region has the DNA TGTGCCAGCACAAGGACAGGGGCCAATTCACCCCTCCACTTT.

The chain couples TRBV7-6 to TRBJ2-1; a possible D gene is TRBD1 (6 bases). This CDR3 comprises 15 residues. Trimming left V 1 base short and J 2 bases short, with 9 bases between. Germline V gene data show CDR1 as SGHVS and CDR2 as FNYEAQ. The CDR3, as DNA: TGTGCCAGCAGCTTAGAGGGACAAACCTACAATGAGCAGTTCTTC. This gives the protein CASSLEGQTYNEQFF.

J is TRBJ1-1 and V is TRBV10-3; 11 bases line up with TRBD1. The length of the CDR3 is 14 residues. CDR1 ENHRY and CDR2 SYGVKD come from the germline V gene. The ends lost 1 base at V and 6 bases at J; junction bases unmatched: 1. DNA of the CDR3: TGTGCCATCAGTGAGTGGGACAGGGGGGCTGAAGCTTTCTTT. The encoded protein is CAISEWDRGAEAFF.